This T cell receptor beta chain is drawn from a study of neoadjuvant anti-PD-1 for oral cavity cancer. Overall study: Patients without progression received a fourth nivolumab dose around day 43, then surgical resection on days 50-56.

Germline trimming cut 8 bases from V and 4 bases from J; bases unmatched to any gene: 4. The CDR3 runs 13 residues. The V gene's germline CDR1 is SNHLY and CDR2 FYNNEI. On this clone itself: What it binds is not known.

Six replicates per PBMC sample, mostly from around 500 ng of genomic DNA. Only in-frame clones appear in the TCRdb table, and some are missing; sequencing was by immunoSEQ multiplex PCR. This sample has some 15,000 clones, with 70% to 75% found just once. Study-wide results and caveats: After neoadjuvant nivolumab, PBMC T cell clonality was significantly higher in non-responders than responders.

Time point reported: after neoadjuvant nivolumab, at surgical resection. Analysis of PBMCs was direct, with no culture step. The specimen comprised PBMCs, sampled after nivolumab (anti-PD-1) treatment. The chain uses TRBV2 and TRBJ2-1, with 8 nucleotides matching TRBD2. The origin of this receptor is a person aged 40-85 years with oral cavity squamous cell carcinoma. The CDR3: CASGRGEYNEQFF. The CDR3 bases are TGTGCCAGCGGGCGGGGGGAATACAATGAGCAGTTCTTC.